This T cell receptor (beta chain) stems from a study of blood T cells in healthy people across ages. Study-level results: Per-million-T-cell TCR beta diversity fell roughly linearly with age. Compared with aged donors, long-lived donors showed fewer expanded clones, suggesting selection.

The CDR3 runs 15 residues. Per germline, CDR1 SEHNR and CDR2 FQNEAQ (reference sequence). The V end was cut by 4 bases, the J end by 5 bases, with 17 bases between. Note on this clonotype: As yet, its antigen is unknown.

With a J-beta primer mix and a sample-barcoded 5' primer, a second PCR ran about 7 to 12 cycles. A 12-random-nucleotide template-switch adaptor tagged each cDNA molecule. A minimum of 2.5 million CDR3-containing paired-end reads was obtained for each sample. MiXCR was run by TCRdb on the 5' RACE reads, yielding one entry per CDR3 protein. The table has roughly 790,000 distinct CDR3 sequences, 43% seen once. This TCR was recovered from a woman aged 55-75 years in good health. The sequenced sample was blood. The chain joins TRBV7-9 to TRBJ1-2, with no clear D. The CDR3 region is CASSSDDQLIYGYTF. CDR3 DNA sequence: TGTGCCAGCAGCTCCGACGACCAACTAATATATGGCTACACCTTC.